This T cell receptor beta chain is from a study of T cells in Graves' hyperthyroidism and ophthalmopathy. This clonotype was seen ten or more times. Its antigen is still unknown. The junction shows a germline mismatch at one end, possibly a read error. The study defined stable Graves' hyperthyroidism as no ophthalmopathy progression within 18 months. This sample holds PBMCs from less than 11 ml fresh peripheral blood. From germline, CDR1 is SGHAT and CDR2 FQNNGV. This CDR3 region has 14 residues. General study points: The majority of expanded thyroid clonotypes above 0.001 also appeared in blood. A median around 6.4 months before onset, the model predicted ophthalmopathy.

TCR beta CDR3 sequences were amplified from RNA transcripts. TCR CDR3 regions were first amplified by RT-PCR with HTBI primers. In TCRdb, the multiplex PCR reads were re-called with MiXCR into one record per CDR3 protein. This repertoire shows more than 650,000 distinct CDR3 sequences, 13% to 15% found once; its top ten account for roughly 10%. The V and J genes are TRBV11-2 and TRBJ1-1, with 8 bases matching TRBD1. This receptor was identified in a young woman with Graves' hyperthyroidism. The source material was blood. The CDR3 spells CVSSLITGGAEAFF. The CDR3 DNA follows: TGTGTCAGCAGCTTAATAACAGGGGGGGCTGAAGCTTTCTTT.